Listed here are 27 T cell receptor beta chains from one sample, sequenced in a study of cytomegalovirus exposure and HLA in healthy donors. Sequencing used immunoSEQ multiplex PCR; TCRdb keeps in-frame clones, though not all of them. Of more than 95,000 clones listed, approximately 88% are singletons. Sequencing was performed on PBMCs. The receptors shown here come from a man between 18 and 29 years old in good health and CMV-seronegative.

The gene calls are TRBV11-2 and TRBJ2-3; possible D gene TRBD2, 8 bases. V gave up 3 bases and J gave up 0 bases, with 16 bases separating them. The CDR3 totals 17 residues. Per germline, CDR1 SGHAT and CDR2 FQNNGV. The CDR3, as DNA: TGTGCCAGCAGCTTGTTCGGGAGGGACAGAAGCACAGATACGCAGTATTTT. Its protein is CASSLFGRDRSTDTQYF.

The chain combines TRBV11-2 with TRBJ2-7; 7 bases line up with TRBD1. Germline CDR1 is SGHAT and CDR2 is FQNNGV. This CDR3 has 14 residues. Trimming took 5 bases from V and 4 from J; bases not matched to a gene: 8. CDR3: CASSRQGVNYEQYF. DNA of the CDR3: TGTGCCAGCAGCAGACAGGGAGTAAATTACGAGCAGTACTTC.

V is TRBV6-1 and J is TRBJ2-3, with TRBD2 as a possible D gene (6 bases). Trimming cost V 0 bases and J 2 bases, with 9 bases left between them. The germline CDR1 and CDR2 sequences are MNHNS and SASEGT. CDR3 length: 15 residues. The DNA for the CDR3 is TGTGCCAGCAGTGAAGCTGGCGGGGTCACAGATACGCAGTATTTT. It yields the protein CASSEAGGVTDTQYF.

The chain couples TRBV5-1 to TRBJ2-5, with D possibly matching TRBD2 (6 bases). The CDR3 runs to 14 residues. V dropped 2 bases and J dropped 3 bases, with 11 bases sitting between them. Germline V CDR1 and CDR2: SGHRS, YFSETQ. CDR3 nucleotides: TGCGCCAGCAGCTTTAGCGGAACTGAAGAGACCCAGTACTTC. Translated, it gives CASSFSGTEETQYF.

This chain links TRBV6-1 with TRBJ2-7; D might be TRBD2 (6 bases). With 0 bases removed from V and 2 bases from J, the gap between germline ends came to 14 bases. The V gene's germline CDR1 is MNHNS and CDR2 SASEGT. The length of the CDR3 is 16 residues. CDR3 sequence reads: CASSEARGIPAYEQYF. The CDR3 DNA reads TGTGCCAGCAGTGAAGCGCGCGGGATACCCGCCTACGAGCAGTACTTC.

The genes are TRBV15 and TRBJ2-7, with 10 nucleotides matching TRBD1. Germline CDR1 is LNHNV and CDR2 is YYDKDF (reference sequence). Trimming removed 0 bases from V and 7 bases from J; junction bases left unmatched: 12. The CDR3 has 17 residues. CDR3 DNA: TGTGCCACCAGCAGAGAAGGGTTGATAGGACAGGGGGATGAGCAGTACTTC. Translated: CATSREGLIGQGDEQYF.

There are a few counts of this clone. V is TRBV28 and J is TRBJ1-5; no clear D gene. Germline V gene data show CDR1 as MDHEN and CDR2 as SYDVKM. This CDR3 has 12 residues. V was shortened by 6 bases and J by 7 bases, with 10 bases between the two germline ends. CDR3 amino acids: CASRPIGQPQHF. The DNA of the CDR3 is TGTGCCAGCAGACCTATCGGGCAGCCCCAGCATTTT.

J is TRBJ2-1 and V is TRBV2; 15 positions match TRBD2. J was trimmed by 0 bases and V by 11 bases; bases with no gene match: 8. The CDR3 runs 17 residues. Germline V CDR1 and CDR2: SNHLY, FYNNEI. The CDR3 spells CAQGPGLAGGSYNEQFF. CDR3 bases: TGTGCCCAGGGCCCGGGACTAGCGGGAGGCTCCTACAATGAGCAGTTCTTC.

The chain uses TRBV6-5 and TRBJ2-7, with TRBD1 as a possible D gene (6 bases). The V end was cut by 2 bases, the J end by 0 bases, with 8 bases between. CDR1 is MNHEY and CDR2 is SVGAGI in the germline V gene. CDR3 length: 14 amino acids. As DNA, the CDR3 is TGTGCCAGCAGTTACAGGGACAACTCCTACGAGCAGTACTTC. Translating gives CASSYRDNSYEQYF.

With regard to this clone: The conserved closing phenylalanine or tryptophan is absent in this CDR3, likely reflecting a read error. No DNA is shown, since the ends of the CDR3 on it are uncertain; the CDR3 is the one TCRdb lists. The gene calls are TRBV12-2 and TRBJ2-3; TRBD2 reflects the table's D call only, with no check against the DNA. TRBV12-2 is recorded as a pseudogene. The CDR3 has 14 amino acids, counting both end residues. CDR3 region: CASRGSGGARPHPG.

The V gene is TRBV7-9, the J gene TRBJ1-4; unclear D gene. The V and J ends lost 1 base and 8 bases respectively, with 11 bases between them. This CDR3 spans 14 amino acids. Germline V gene lookup returns CDR1 SEHNR and CDR2 FQNEAQ (reference sequence). DNA of the CDR3: TGTGCCAGCAGCTTAGACGGGGTTGGGGAAAAACTGTTTTTT. It codes for CASSLDGVGEKLFF.

J is TRBJ2-6 and V is TRBV19; TRBD1 matches at 9 bases. The germline gives CDR1 LNHDA, CDR2 SQIVND (reference sequence). The CDR3 contains 17 residues. The ends lost 10 bases at V and 0 bases at J; junction bases unmatched: 10. The CDR3 DNA sequence: TGTGCCACCTCTCCACAGGGGGCTGGCTCTGGGGCCAACGTCCTGACTTTC. It is translated as CATSPQGAGSGANVLTF.

J is TRBJ2-7 and V is TRBV5-4; D remains ambiguous. This CDR3 has 13 residues. From germline, CDR1 is SGHNT and CDR2 YYREEE (reference sequence). The V and J ends lost 5 bases and 3 bases respectively, with 12 bases between them. CDR3 in DNA: TGTGCCAGCAGAGACTCTATTTACTACGAGCAGTACTTC. Protein sequence: CASRDSIYYEQYF. Full variable domain (remainder filled in from reference TRBV5-4 and TRBJ2-7): ETGVTQSPTHLIKTRGQQVTLRCSSQSGHNTVSWYQQALGQGPQFIFQYYREEENGRGNFPPRFSGLQFPNYSSELNVNALELDDSALYLCASRDSIYYEQYFGPGTRLTVT.

The chain carries TRBV19 and TRBJ2-1, with 7 bases that match TRBD2. V lost 7 bases to trimming and J lost 4 bases; unmatched junction nucleotides: 1. The CDR3 consists of 12 residues. Germline V gives CDR1 LNHDA, CDR2 SQIVND (reference sequence). This CDR3 is CASTGLYNEQFF. The CDR3 DNA is TGTGCCAGTACGGGACTATACAATGAGCAGTTCTTC.

The V and J genes are TRBV11-2 and TRBJ2-7, with TRBD2 matching 7 bases. Germline V CDR1 and CDR2: SGHAT, FQNNGV. CDR3 size: 15 residues. The J segment lost 2 bases and the V segment lost 1 base, leaving 5 bases of the junction unmatched. The CDR3 DNA is TGTGCCAGCAGCTTAGCCCAGCGGGGAACCTACGAGCAGTACTTC. Protein product: CASSLAQRGTYEQYF.

This clone was detected a few times. This chain joins TRBV2 and TRBJ2-7, with TRBD1 identical over 7 bases. This CDR3 has 14 amino acids. The germline V gene encodes CDR1 SNHLY and CDR2 FYNNEI. Trimming cost V 5 bases and J 3 bases; bases outside gene matches: 7. CDR3: CASSTGQAFYEQYF. The DNA for the CDR3 is TGTGCCAGCAGTACTGGACAGGCCTTCTACGAGCAGTACTTC.

CDR3 amino acids: CASSLVSPPSNEQFF. The CDR3 DNA sequence: TGTGCCAGCAGCTTAGTTAGTCCCCCAAGCAATGAGCAGTTCTTC. This chain connects TRBV7-2 to TRBJ2-1; no reliable D call. CDR1 is SGHTA and CDR2 is FQGNSA in the germline V gene. The germline V and J ends were trimmed by 1 base and 6 bases, with 13 bases remaining between them. The CDR3 has 15 residues.

The CDR3 region is CASGSFRGGETQYF. The CDR3 region has the DNA TGTGCCAGCGGATCGTTCCGGGGGGGAGAGACCCAGTACTTC. This sequence joins TRBV28 and TRBJ2-5, with TRBD2 identical over 8 bases. J was trimmed by 4 bases and V by 8 bases; bases with no gene match: 9. Germline-derived CDR1 and CDR2 are MDHEN and SYDVKM. The CDR3 sequence is 14 residues long. Full variable domain (outside the CDR3, taken from reference TRBV28 and TRBJ2-5): DVKVTQSSRYLVKRTGEKVFLECVQDMDHENMFWYRQDPGLGLRLIYFSYDVKMKEKGDIPEGYSVSREKKERFSLILESASTNQTSMYLCASGSFRGGETQYFGPGTRLLVL.

The gene calls are TRBV7-6 and TRBJ2-3; D not resolved. The V and J ends lost 4 bases and 6 bases respectively, with 8 bases between them. Per the germline V gene, CDR1 is SGHVS and CDR2 is FNYEAQ. The CDR3 consists of 12 residues. In nucleotides, the CDR3 is TGTGCCAGCAGCTCCACTATGGATACGCAGTATTTT. This gives the protein CASSSTMDTQYF.

This clone occurred a few times. The chain couples TRBV5-6 to TRBJ2-7; D is perhaps TRBD2 (5 bases). V lost 0 bases and J 10 bases, leaving 17 bases between the germline ends. The CDR3 spans 14 residues. In germline, CDR1 is SGHDT, CDR2 YYEEEE. In DNA, the CDR3 is TGTGCCAGCAGCTTGGGTAGAAATGACTACGGTCAGTACTTC. Translation: CASSLGRNDYGQYF.

The chain has TRBV14 and TRBJ2-5; 8 bases are shared with TRBD2. Trimming removed 2 bases from V and 6 bases from J; junction bases left unmatched: 8. The CDR3 has 15 residues. Germline values: CDR1 SGHDN, CDR2 FVKESK. The CDR3 is CASSQSIGRDKTQYF. The CDR3 nucleotides read TGTGCCAGCAGCCAATCGATCGGGAGGGACAAGACCCAGTACTTC.

This clone came up a few times. The rearrangement links TRBV7-8 to TRBJ1-1, with a weak D call TRBD1 (5 bases). CDR3 length: 12 amino acids. Germline values: CDR1 SGHVS, CDR2 FQNEAQ. V lost 0 bases and J lost 10, with 9 bases in between. Written as DNA, the CDR3 is TGTGCCAGCAGCTTAGCGGGGCGGGGAGCTTTCTTT. Residues: CASSLAGRGAFF.

The chain recombines TRBV6-5 with TRBJ2-7; 10 bases map to TRBD2. V was clipped by 4 bases and J by 3 bases; unmatched bases: 6. The CDR3 has 15 amino acids. The germline CDR1 and CDR2 sequences are MNHEY and SVGAGI. The CDR3 bases are TGTGCCAGCAGTTCCCCGCGGACTAGCGGCTACGAGCAGTACTTC. It is translated as CASSSPRTSGYEQYF.

The V and J genes are TRBV28 and TRBJ1-3; D possibly corresponds to TRBD1 (5 bases). This CDR3 region has 16 residues. V was trimmed by 5 bases and J by 1 base, leaving 15 bases between them. The V gene's germline CDR1 is MDHEN and CDR2 SYDVKM. The DNA for the CDR3 is TGTGCCAGCAGTAACATTGACAGACCTTCTGGAAACACCATATATTTT. It yields the protein CASSNIDRPSGNTIYF.

The chain joins TRBV6-6 to TRBJ1-2, with 9 bases aligning to TRBD1. V shed 2 bases and J 7 bases; nucleotides not matched to a gene: 5. The CDR3 consists of 14 residues. CDR1 and CDR2 from the germline V gene are MNHNY and SVGAGI (reference sequence). The DNA for the CDR3 is TGTGCCAGCAGTTACGGGACAGGGAAGAGTGGCTACACCTTC. This encodes CASSYGTGKSGYTF.

The J gene is TRBJ2-5, the V gene TRBV20-1, with D unclear. Trimming took 0 bases from V and 8 from J, leaving 4 bases between them. Germline CDR1 DFQATT, CDR2 SNEGSKA (reference sequence). The CDR3 consists of 10 residues. The CDR3 loop is CSARDSTQYF. Here the CDR3 DNA reads TGCAGTGCTAGAGACTCCACCCAGTACTTC.

The rearrangement links TRBV7-2 to TRBJ1-2; D unclear. V gave up 0 bases and J gave up 4 bases, with 9 bases separating them. Germline CDR1 and CDR2: SGHTA and FQGNSA. The CDR3 is 14 residues long. The CDR3 sequence is CASSLAAPGYGYTF. The CDR3 DNA sequence: TGTGCCAGCAGCTTAGCGGCGCCAGGCTATGGCTACACCTTC.